There are a few counts of the clone carrying this T cell receptor beta chain. What it recognizes is unknown. This CDR3 contains 12 residues. CDR1 and CDR2 from the germline V gene are MNHEY and SVGEGT. For the second PCR, which ran for about 7 to 12 cycles, a sample-barcoded 5' primer and a J-beta primer mix were used. Every cDNA molecule carried a tag from a template-switch adaptor bearing 12 random nucleotides. TCRdb re-called the 5' RACE reads with MiXCR, one entry per CDR3 protein. The sample carries over 1.5 million distinct CDR3 sequences, around 48% recorded once. Around 10 milliliters of peripheral blood were drawn from each donor. The data are from a study of blood T cells in healthy people across ages. Study results and limitations: No one knew whether donors had CMV, which possibly confounded expanded clonotype changes.

The V and J genes are TRBV6-2 or TRBV6-3 and TRBJ2-7; D is uncertain. The last part of the DNA fits TRBJ2-5 better; the J call may be wrong. The material sequenced was blood. This TCR came from a woman aged 40 to 50 in good health. The CDR3 protein is CASSYSKVTQYF. The CDR3, as DNA: TGTGCCAGCAGTTACTCAAAGGTGACCCAGTACTTC.